This entry lists 25 T cell receptor beta chains sequenced from one sample in a study of neurological immune-mediated disorders (dated by TCRdb to the late 2010s). To prepare the library, 5' RACE was applied. The reads were generated on an Illumina HiSeq 2500. The public sequencing data were trimmed at Q25 with fastp and processed into clonotypes with MiXCR by TCRdb, which kept only in-frame beta chains. CDR3 protein duplicates are merged, each entry listing the most common genes and DNA. Counted in this sample were some 25,000 distinct CDR3 sequences; less than 15% of them appeared once. Jointly, the top ten make up approximately 5% of the sample. Per the publication, the time point label means: technical triplicate 1. The sequencing sample was made of CD4+ T cells from blood. The receptors derive from a female donor with HTLV-1-associated myelopathy (HAM/TSP).

This clonotype appeared many times. V is TRBV9 and J is TRBJ1-3; TRBD1 matches at 8 bases. The CDR3 spans 15 residues. J gave up 6 bases and V 0 bases, and 5 bases lay outside the gene matches. CDR1 and CDR2 from the germline V gene are SGDLS and YYNGEE. CDR3 amino acids: CASSVEDRGANTIYF. Here the CDR3 DNA reads TGTGCCAGCAGCGTAGAAGACAGGGGAGCAAACACCATATATTTT.

This clonotype has ten or more counts. This chain uses TRBV12-3 or TRBV12-4 with TRBJ2-4, with TRBD2 as a possible D gene (7 bases). The V end was cut by 7 bases, the J end by 10 bases, with 17 bases between. The CDR3 extends over 13 amino acids. The CDR3 protein is CASNRGAEGIQYF. For the CDR3, the DNA is TGTGCCAGCAACCGGGGGGCGGAGGGGATTCAGTACTTC.

This clonotype was detected ten times or more. The V gene is TRBV27, the J gene TRBJ2-7, with D perhaps matching TRBD2 (6 bases). Trimming left V 3 bases short and J 5 bases short, with 17 bases between. This CDR3 is built from 15 residues. CDR1 is MNHEY and CDR2 is SMNVEV in the germline V gene (reference sequence). CDR3 sequence (DNA): TGTGCCAGCAGTTTGGAGCGGGCCAGCTTGGACGAGCAGTACTTC. Its protein product is CASSLERASLDEQYF.

This clonotype was seen many times. This sequence joins TRBV5-6 and TRBJ2-3; 9 nucleotides match TRBD2. The trim removed 2 bases at V and 8 bases at J, leaving 3 bases unmatched. Per germline, CDR1 SGHDT and CDR2 YYEEEE. The CDR3 loop spans 13 amino acids. The CDR3 DNA is TGTGCCAGCAGCTTAGCTAGCGGGGTTACGCAGTATTTT. Translated: CASSLASGVTQYF.

This clonotype was seen only a few times. The rearrangement links TRBV7-8 to TRBJ1-2, with D unclear. V lost 1 base to trimming and J lost 4 bases, with 10 bases between them. CDR1 SGHVS and CDR2 FQNEAQ come from the germline V gene. The CDR3 is made up of 14 amino acids. CDR3 nucleotides: TGTGCCAGCAGCTTAGTACGGGAGAGCTATGGCTACACCTTC. Its translation is CASSLVRESYGYTF.

This clonotype has a count of ten or more. CDR3 nucleotides: TGTGCCAGCTCACCACTAATAACAGGGGGTTATGGCTACACCTTC. Its translation is CASSPLITGGYGYTF. The chain recombines TRBV18 with TRBJ1-2, with 8 positions matching TRBD1. Germline V gives CDR1 KGHSH, CDR2 LQKENI. V dropped 1 base and J dropped 5; count of bases not matched to a gene: 6. The CDR3 length is 15 residues.

This clonotype was counted at least ten times. The rearrangement links TRBV7-2 to TRBJ2-7; tentative D call: TRBD1 (6 bases). Germline V gene data show CDR1 as SGHTA and CDR2 as FQGNSA. CDR3 length: 14 residues. Trimming took off 2 bases at V and 2 bases at J, with 10 bases between the two ends. The DNA of the CDR3 is TGTGCCAGCAGCTTATCAACAGGGCCCTACGAGCAGTACTTC. Its protein product is CASSLSTGPYEQYF.

This clonotype was seen many times. V and J are TRBV20-1 and TRBJ2-7, with 7 bases aligning to TRBD1. CDR1 and CDR2 (germline): DFQATT, SNEGSKA (reference sequence). V shed 1 base, J shed 5 bases, and the junction held 8 bases outside the gene matches. This CDR3 has 14 amino acids. The DNA for the CDR3 is TGCAGTGCTAGAGGGGGGAGACAGGGAAACGAGCAGTACTTC. It translates to CSARGGRQGNEQYF.

At least ten counts were recorded for this clonotype. This rearrangement joins TRBV28 to TRBJ1-2, with D perhaps matching TRBD1 (5 bases). The V and J ends lost 3 bases and 2 bases respectively, with 13 bases between them. Germline-derived CDR1 and CDR2 are MDHEN and SYDVKM. CDR3 size: 15 residues. As DNA, the CDR3 is TGTGCCAGCAGTTTCGGGGGGACCACAAACTATGGCTACACCTTC. This sequence encodes CASSFGGTTNYGYTF.

This clonotype was observed at least ten times. This chain uses TRBV6-4 with TRBJ2-7, with D maybe TRBD2 (5 bases). The CDR3 has 17 amino acids. Germline V gene lookup returns CDR1 MRHNA and CDR2 SNTAGT. Trimming pared 7 bases from V and 0 bases from J, leaving 22 bases between. CDR3 sequence reads: CASTPEMTKSVSYEQYF. The CDR3 DNA sequence: TGTGCCAGCACACCCGAAATGACTAAATCTGTCTCCTACGAGCAGTACTTC.

A remark on this clonotype: At one of its ends the junction is not consistent with the germline gene, which may arise from a read error. This chain joins TRBV5-1 and TRBJ2-5; maybe TRBD2 (5 bases). CDR1 is SGHRS, CDR2 YFSETQ, per germline. The CDR3 runs to 15 residues. CDR3 DNA sequence: TGCGCCATCAGCCGCGGGTACAGTCGGATAGAGACCCAGTACTTC. Translating gives CAISRGYSRIETQYF.

The chain joins TRBV7-6 to TRBJ1-5; no firm D call. The V gene's germline CDR1 is SGHVS and CDR2 FNYEAQ. Trimming removed 2 bases at V and 5 bases at J, with 4 bases between. The CDR3 has 12 residues. CDR3 sequence reads: CASSLLDQPQHF. DNA for the CDR3: TGTGCCAGCAGCTTACTTGATCAGCCCCAGCATTTT.

This clonotype was recorded many times. This chain links TRBV2 with TRBJ1-2; 8 bases agree with TRBD1. Looked up from germline, CDR1 is SNHLY and CDR2 is FYNNEI. This CDR3 region has 12 residues. Unmatched junction bases numbered 3, after V lost 4 bases and J lost 8 bases. CDR3 DNA: TGTGCCAGCAGTGGACAGGGGTACGGCTACACCTTC. Translating it yields CASSGQGYGYTF.

The gene calls are TRBV18 and TRBJ1-1; D call uncertain. Between the trimmed V and J ends, which lost 0 bases and 1 base, there was a span of 6 bases. The CDR3 is made up of 14 amino acids. Germline V lookup: CDR1 KGHSH, CDR2 LQKENI. The CDR3 DNA reads TGTGCCAGCTCACCACCGGGCAGGAACACTGAAGCTTTCTTT. This translates into CASSPPGRNTEAFF.

This clonotype has ten or more counts. The V and J genes are TRBV29-1 and TRBJ2-7, with D possibly TRBD1 on 6 matching bases. V was cut by 6 bases and J by 1 base, with 10 bases left in between. Germline loops: CDR1 SQVTM, CDR2 ANQGSEA. This CDR3 is 12 amino acids long. In DNA form, the CDR3 reads TGCAGCGTCGAACAGGGTTCCTACGAGCAGTACTTC. As protein: CSVEQGSYEQYF.

In this sample, this clonotype turned up many times. The V and J genes are TRBV7-8 and TRBJ2-2; D ambiguous. CDR3 length: 14 residues. Trimming took off 5 bases at V and 4 bases at J, with 11 bases between the two ends. Looked up from germline, CDR1 is SGHVS and CDR2 is FQNEAQ. The CDR3 loop is CASSPDLPTGELFF. In DNA, the CDR3 is TGTGCCAGCAGCCCCGACTTACCCACCGGGGAGCTGTTTTTT.

This clonotype was seen many times. This CDR3 reads CASSLSVFTGELFF. The CDR3 bases are TGTGCCAGCAGCTTATCGGTATTCACGGGCGAACTGTTTTTT. This chain joins TRBV7-2 and TRBJ1-4; D is unresolved. Germline V gene sequence: CDR1 SGHTA, CDR2 FQGNSA. Trimming took off 2 bases at V and 12 bases at J, with 16 bases between the two ends. This CDR3 has 14 amino acids.

The table lists this clonotype with many counts. The chain uses TRBV29-1 and TRBJ2-7; the match to TRBD1 covers 9 bases. From germline, CDR1 is SQVTM and CDR2 ANQGSEA. J lost 3 bases, V lost 0 bases, and 9 bases had no gene match. The CDR3 contains 16 residues. This CDR3 reads CSVEDPATGGIYEQYF. The CDR3 DNA reads TGCAGCGTTGAAGACCCGGCGACAGGGGGGATCTACGAGCAGTACTTC.

This clonotype was detected ten times or more. The V and J genes are TRBV12-3 or TRBV12-4 and TRBJ1-6; perhaps TRBD1 as D (6 bases). The CDR3 has 16 amino acids. V was trimmed by 6 bases and J by 6 bases, leaving 18 bases between them. The CDR3 DNA follows: TGTGCCAGCAGATACAGGGAGGCGAATATTAATTCACCCCTCCACTTT. Its translation: CASRYREANINSPLHF.

This clonotype has a count of ten or more. V is TRBV5-4 and J is TRBJ2-3; D is possibly TRBD1 or TRBD2 (6 bases each). Germline V gene lookup returns CDR1 SGHNT and CDR2 YYREEE (reference sequence). The CDR3 runs 16 residues. Trimming removed 7 bases at V and 5 bases at J, with 23 bases between. The CDR3 loop reads CASRYSPGAYGDTQYF. DNA for the CDR3: TGTGCCAGCCGGTATTCTCCGGGGGCCTACGGAGATACGCAGTATTTT.

Points on this clonotype: The junction departs from germline at one end; a sequencing error may be responsible. V gene TRBV2 combines with J gene TRBJ1-6; the D gene is possibly TRBD1 (5 bases). The CDR3 sequence is 14 residues long. From germline, CDR1 is SNHLY and CDR2 FYNNEI. The CDR3 sequence is CASRVQKGNSHLHF. The CDR3 nucleotides read TGTGCCAGCAGGGTACAGAAGGGGAATTCACACCTCCACTTT.

This clonotype was recorded many times. The chain uses TRBV12-3 or TRBV12-4 and TRBJ2-3; D remains ambiguous. Deletions cut 6 bases from V and 6 bases from J, with 7 bases between. This CDR3 has 11 residues. CDR3: CASSYGDTQYF. The CDR3 DNA reads as TGTGCCAGCAGCTATGGTGATACGCAGTATTTT.

This clonotype was seen at least ten times. The rearrangement joins TRBV29-1 to TRBJ1-1, with D hard to call. V lost 6 bases to trimming and J lost 1 base, with 9 bases between them. CDR3 length: 12 residues. The germline V gene has CDR1 SQVTM and CDR2 ANQGSEA. The CDR3 sequence: CSVYSANTEAFF. The DNA for the CDR3 is TGCAGCGTATACTCAGCGAACACTGAAGCTTTCTTT.

This clonotype was found many times. V is TRBV3-1 and J is TRBJ1-2; D remains unclear. The CDR3 covers 15 residues. Trimming pared 0 bases from V and 11 bases from J, leaving 19 bases between. From germline, CDR1 is LGHDT and CDR2 YNNKEL (reference sequence). The chain's CDR3 is CASSQDLSSWQRYTF. DNA for the CDR3: TGTGCCAGCAGCCAAGATCTCAGCTCCTGGCAGAGGTACACCTTC.

The chain couples TRBV7-3 to TRBJ2-2; 10 bases align to TRBD2. CDR3 length: 15 residues. The trim removed 4 bases at V and 3 bases at J, leaving 2 bases unmatched. Germline V CDR1 and CDR2: SGHTA, FQGTGA. The CDR3: CASSSSGGDTGELFF. In DNA form, the CDR3 reads TGTGCCAGCAGCTCGAGCGGGGGGGACACCGGGGAGCTGTTTTTT.